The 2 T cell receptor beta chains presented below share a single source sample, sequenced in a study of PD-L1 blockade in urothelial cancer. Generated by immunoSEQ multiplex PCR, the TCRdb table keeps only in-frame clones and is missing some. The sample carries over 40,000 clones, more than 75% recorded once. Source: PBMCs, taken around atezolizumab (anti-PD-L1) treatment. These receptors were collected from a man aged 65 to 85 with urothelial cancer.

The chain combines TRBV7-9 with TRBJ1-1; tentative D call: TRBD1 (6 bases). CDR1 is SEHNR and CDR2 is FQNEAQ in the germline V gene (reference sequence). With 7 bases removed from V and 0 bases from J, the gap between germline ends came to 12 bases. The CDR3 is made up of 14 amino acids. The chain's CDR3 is CASNQGRMNTEAFF. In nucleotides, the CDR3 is TGTGCCAGCAACCAGGGGCGGATGAACACTGAAGCTTTCTTT. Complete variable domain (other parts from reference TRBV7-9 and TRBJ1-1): DTGVSQNPRHKITKRGQNVTFRCDPISEHNRLYWYRQTLGQGPEFLTYFQNEAQLEKSRLLSDRFSAERPKGSFSTLEIQRTEQGDSAMYLCASNQGRMNTEAFFGQGTRLTVV.

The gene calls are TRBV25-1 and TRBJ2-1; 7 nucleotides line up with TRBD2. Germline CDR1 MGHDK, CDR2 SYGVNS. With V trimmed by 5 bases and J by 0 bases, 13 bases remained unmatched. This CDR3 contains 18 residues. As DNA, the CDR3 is TGTGCCAGCAGTCCAAAAATCCCCCGCGGGAGCTCCTACAATGAGCAGTTCTTC. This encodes CASSPKIPRGSSYNEQFF.